Shown below are 18 T cell receptor beta chains from a single sample sequenced in a study of blood T cell repertoires in COVID-19. The assay was immunoSEQ multiplex PCR, and TCRdb's table has in-frame clones only and misses some. The sample includes 150,000 to 200,000 clones, approximately 79% seen only once; the top ten take roughly 17%. Sequenced sample: peripheral blood. These receptors were taken from a man in his sixties with active or convalescent COVID-19.

This rearrangement joins TRBV3-1 (or the pseudogene TRBV3-2) to TRBJ2-5, with D tentatively TRBD1 (6 bases). With 1 base removed from V and 10 bases from J, the gap between germline ends came to 13 bases. The CDR3 spans 13 residues. CDR1 and CDR2 from the germline V gene are LGHDT and YNNKEL (reference sequence). This chain's CDR3 is CASSQGPGTLQYF. The CDR3 region has the DNA TGTGCCAGCAGCCAAGGCCCTGGGACACTCCAGTACTTC.

The chain is built from TRBV9 and TRBJ2-7; tentative D call: TRBD2 (5 bases). V lost 2 bases to trimming and J lost 2 bases, with 14 bases between them. Germline V gene lookup returns CDR1 SGDLS and CDR2 YYNGEE. The CDR3 has 15 residues. CDR3 residues: CASSVGVANAYEQYF. The CDR3 DNA follows: TGTGCCAGCAGCGTCGGGGTAGCGAATGCCTACGAGCAGTACTTC.

In nucleotides, the CDR3 is TGTGCCAGCAGCCAAGACCCGGCGGGAGGGCCTCTTTATTTT. Encoded protein: CASSQDPAGGPLYF. The chain combines TRBV4-2 with TRBJ2-3; 9 bases are a match to TRBD2. J gave up 15 bases and V 0 bases, and 10 bases lay outside the gene matches. The CDR3 loop spans 14 amino acids. Per germline, CDR1 LGHNA and CDR2 YNFKEQ.

The chain has TRBV18 and TRBJ2-2; no firm D call. V was shortened by 5 bases and J by 1 base, with 8 bases between the two germline ends. Germline loops: CDR1 KGHSH, CDR2 LQKENI. This CDR3 has 14 amino acids. This CDR3 is CASSSGWNTGELFF. The CDR3 DNA reads TGTGCCAGCTCATCCGGGTGGAACACCGGGGAGCTGTTTTTT.

The rearrangement joins TRBV7-8 to TRBJ2-1, with D tentatively TRBD2 (6 bases). The V gene's germline CDR1 is SGHVS and CDR2 FQNEAQ. The CDR3 runs to 12 residues. V was trimmed by 5 bases and J by 9 bases, leaving 11 bases between them. The CDR3 sequence: CASSPGLSEQFF. The DNA for the CDR3 is TGTGCCAGCAGCCCGGGACTCAGTGAGCAGTTCTTC.

This chain uses TRBV18 with TRBJ1-1, with D unresolved. Germline V lookup: CDR1 KGHSH, CDR2 LQKENI. The length of the CDR3 is 13 residues. V lost 5 bases, J lost 3 bases, and 10 bases lay in between. The CDR3 nucleotides are TGTGCCAGCTCAAAAAAGCAGGACACTGAAGCTTTCTTT. Protein sequence: CASSKKQDTEAFF.

This clone was detected once. V gene TRBV5-1 combines with J gene TRBJ1-1, with 9 bases aligning to TRBD1. With 4 bases clipped from V and 3 bases from J, the junction kept 4 bases outside the gene matches. The CDR3 sequence is 14 residues long. Germline-derived CDR1 and CDR2 are SGHRS and YFSETQ. The CDR3 loop is CASSPGQGYTEAFF. CDR3 bases: TGCGCCAGCAGCCCGGGACAGGGCTACACTGAAGCTTTCTTT.

This rearrangement joins TRBV7-9 to TRBJ2-6; D gene unclear. V was pared by 4 bases and J by 0 bases, with 19 bases between. This CDR3 is 19 amino acids long. The germline V gene encodes CDR1 SEHNR and CDR2 FQNEAQ (reference sequence). Here the CDR3 reads CASSSVVRTRGSGANVLTF. In nucleotides, the CDR3 is TGTGCCAGCAGCTCTGTGGTCAGAACCCGAGGCTCTGGGGCCAACGTCCTGACTTTC.

This clone showed up just a few times. The V gene is TRBV19, the J gene TRBJ1-5; possibly TRBD1 for D (5 bases). Germline V gives CDR1 LNHDA, CDR2 SQIVND (reference sequence). There are 13 residues in the CDR3. V lost 2 bases, J lost 5 bases, and 7 bases lay in between. The CDR3 is CASSIQGHQPQHF. DNA of the CDR3: TGTGCCAGTAGTATACAGGGCCATCAGCCCCAGCATTTT.

A single count supports this clone. The rearrangement uses TRBV7-2 and TRBJ2-5, with TRBD1 matching 8 bases. Germline lookup yields CDR1 SGHTA and CDR2 FQGNSA. This CDR3 has 15 amino acids. V lost 3 bases, J lost 3 bases, and 6 bases stayed unmatched. CDR3 bases: TGTGCCAGCAGCTTTCAGGGGGCGGTGGAAGAGACCCAGTACTTC. Amino acids: CASSFQGAVEETQYF.

This chain connects TRBV7-2 to TRBJ1-6; D gene uncertain. Germline CDR1 reads SGHTA; CDR2 reads FQGNSA. This CDR3 contains 15 residues. With 1 base removed from V and 14 bases from J, the gap between germline ends came to 18 bases. The CDR3 sequence is CASSLGRQPGRALHF. The CDR3 nucleotides read TGTGCCAGCAGCTTAGGACGGCAGCCCGGGAGAGCCCTCCACTTT. Complete variable domain (other parts from reference TRBV7-2 and TRBJ1-6): GAGVSQSPSNKVTEKGKDVELRCDPISGHTALYWYRQSLGQGLEFLIYFQGNSAPDKSGLPSDRFSAERTGGSVSTLTIQRTQQEDSAVYLCASSLGRQPGRALHFGNGTRLTVT.

The chain joins TRBV28 to TRBJ1-5, with a tentative D call TRBD1 (5 bases). The CDR3 runs to 14 residues. Per germline, CDR1 MDHEN and CDR2 SYDVKM. V was pared by 1 base and J by 5 bases, with 9 bases between. The CDR3 protein is CASSLYQGDQPQHF. As DNA, the CDR3 is TGTGCCAGCAGTTTATATCAGGGTGATCAGCCCCAGCATTTT.

V and J are TRBV28 and TRBJ2-1; tentatively, D is TRBD2 (5 bases). Trimming cost V 6 bases and J 3 bases, with 24 bases left between them. The CDR3 is made up of 18 amino acids. Germline V gene lookup returns CDR1 MDHEN and CDR2 SYDVKM. In nucleotides, the CDR3 is TGTGCCAGCAGCCCTGGGAGAGGAAGTCCGGGAATCTACAATGAGCAGTTCTTC. As protein: CASSPGRGSPGIYNEQFF. Variable domain in full (rest from reference TRBV28 and TRBJ2-1): DVKVTQSSRYLVKRTGEKVFLECVQDMDHENMFWYRQDPGLGLRLIYFSYDVKMKEKGDIPEGYSVSREKKERFSLILESASTNQTSMYLCASSPGRGSPGIYNEQFFGPGTRLTVL.

The rearrangement links TRBV15 to TRBJ2-7; TRBD1 aligns across 8 bases. Germline loops: CDR1 LNHNV, CDR2 YYDKDF (reference sequence). The CDR3 is made up of 15 amino acids. J gave up 4 bases and V 4 bases, and 9 bases lay outside the gene matches. The CDR3 DNA is TGTGCCACCAGCACTGCGAGCGGACAGGGTTACGAGCAGTACTTC. Protein product: CATSTASGQGYEQYF.

The V and J genes are TRBV11-3 and TRBJ2-7; 7 bases align to TRBD2. In germline, CDR1 is SGHNT, CDR2 YENEEA. The CDR3 has 15 residues. Losses at the gene ends were 3 bases for V and 5 bases for J; bases not matched to a gene: 10. The CDR3 region is CASSFGAAGYHEQYF. CDR3 bases: TGTGCCAGCAGCTTCGGGGCAGCGGGATACCACGAGCAGTACTTC. The complete variable domain, with remaining parts taken from reference TRBV11-3 and TRBJ2-7, reads EAGVVQSPRYKIIEKKQPVAFWCNPISGHNTLYWYLQNLGQGPELLIRYENEEAVDDSQLPKDRFSAERLKGVDSTLKIQPAELGDSAVYLCASSFGAAGYHEQYFGPGTRLTVT.

The rearrangement links TRBV9 to TRBJ2-5, with TRBD2 matching 13 bases. Germline-derived CDR1 and CDR2 are SGDLS and YYNGEE. The CDR3 runs 18 residues. V trimming: 3 bases; J trimming: 7 bases; junction bases outside the gene matches: 15. CDR3 nucleotide sequence: TGTGCCAGCAGCGCCGAAGGACTAGCGGGAGCCAAGACGAGGACCCAGTACTTC. This gives the protein CASSAEGLAGAKTRTQYF.

The chain carries TRBV30 and TRBJ1-5; D unresolved. The length of the CDR3 is 13 residues. Trimming shortened V by 1 base and J by 7 bases, and 11 bases separated the two germline ends. CDR1 and CDR2 (germline): GTSNPN, SVGIG (reference sequence). The CDR3 here is CAWSGGPGQPQHF. DNA of the CDR3: TGTGCCTGGAGTGGTGGGCCGGGACAGCCCCAGCATTTT.

V usage is TRBV14 and J usage is TRBJ2-2; TRBD2 matches at 7 bases. The CDR3 covers 16 residues. The trim removed 4 bases at V and 6 bases at J, leaving 11 bases unmatched. Germline V gene sequence: CDR1 SGHDN, CDR2 FVKESK. The CDR3 DNA reads TGTGCCAGCAGCCTCCACGGCGGGGGAAAGGCCGGGGAGCTGTTTTTT. It encodes CASSLHGGGKAGELFF.